What follows are 28 T cell receptor beta chains derived from one specimen sequenced in a study of T cells in Graves' hyperthyroidism and ophthalmopathy. RNA transcripts were the template for amplifying TCR beta CDR3 regions. Using the HTBI primer set, a first-round RT-PCR was run on the TCR CDR3. TCRdb re-called the multiplex PCR reads through MiXCR, storing one row per CDR3 protein. The repertoire consists of roughly 500,000 distinct CDR3 sequences, with around 43% occurring once and the leading ten covering about 43%. Sequenced sample: peripheral blood or thyroid tissue (not recorded which). Every receptor here comes from an adult woman with Graves' disease, either hyperthyroidism or ophthalmopathy (not recorded which).

The chain is built from TRBV2 and TRBJ2-5; 7 bases match TRBD1. This CDR3 comprises 15 residues. J was trimmed by 3 bases and V by 8 bases; bases with no gene match: 12. The germline V gene has CDR1 SNHLY and CDR2 FYNNEI. The CDR3 DNA sequence: TGTGCCAGCCGAGCCCTGAACAGGGGCGAAGAGACCCAGTACTTC. This codes for CASRALNRGEETQYF.

This clonotype was counted a few times. The chain has TRBV6-6 and TRBJ1-1; TRBD1 agrees at 9 bases. Germline values: CDR1 MNHNY, CDR2 SVGAGI (reference sequence). V gave up 2 bases and J gave up 5 bases; unmatched junction bases: 6. The CDR3 runs 15 residues. This CDR3 is CASSYRQGVETEAFF. The DNA for the CDR3 is TGTGCCAGCAGTTACCGACAGGGGGTGGAAACTGAAGCTTTCTTT.

The sample holds many counts of this clonotype. The chain carries TRBV7-9 and TRBJ1-6; weak D call: TRBD1 (6 bases). Germline V gives CDR1 SEHNR, CDR2 FQNEAQ (reference sequence). The CDR3 is 14 amino acids. V lost 5 bases to trimming and J lost 6 bases, with 11 bases between them. This chain's CDR3 is CASSPGQRNSPLHF. The CDR3 nucleotides are TGTGCCAGCAGCCCAGGACAGCGTAATTCACCCCTCCACTTT.

This clonotype appeared a few times. V usage is TRBV3-1 and J usage is TRBJ2-5, with D possibly being TRBD1 (6 bases). This CDR3 region has 18 residues. Between the trimmed V and J ends, which lost 0 bases and 2 bases, there was a span of 19 bases. Per the germline V gene, CDR1 is LGHDT and CDR2 is YNNKEL (reference sequence). The CDR3 here is CASSQDGLTGGYQETQYF. In DNA form, the CDR3 reads TGTGCCAGCAGCCAAGATGGGTTGACAGGCGGGTATCAAGAGACCCAGTACTTC.

In this sample, this clonotype turned up a few times. The chain recombines TRBV13 with TRBJ1-1; 10 bases agree with TRBD1. V lost 3 bases and J lost 8; bases outside the gene matches: 6. Germline CDR1 PRHDT, CDR2 FYEKMQ (reference sequence). This CDR3 has 14 residues. The CDR3 DNA sequence: TGTGCCAGCAGCTTCTCGACAGGGGGCGCAGAAGCTTTCTTT. Translated: CASSFSTGGAEAFF.

This clonotype was counted between two and nine times. A much larger clone is a single base away; this may be a read error. The chain joins TRBV29-1 to TRBJ2-5, with TRBD2 identical over 7 bases. Germline V CDR1 and CDR2: SQVTM, ANQGSEA. The CDR3 spans 13 residues. V lost 4 bases and J lost 7; bases outside the gene matches: 9. This chain's CDR3 is CSVGGGLGGTQYF. CDR3 nucleotide sequence: TGCAGCGTTGGGGGGGGATTAGGAGGGACCCAGTACTTC.

The gene calls are TRBV7-9 and TRBJ1-5, with TRBD1 matching 8 bases. CDR1 SEHNR and CDR2 FQNEAQ come from the germline V gene (reference sequence). Trimming cost V 5 bases and J 9 bases; bases outside gene matches: 12. This CDR3 has 15 amino acids. The CDR3 bases are TGTGCCAGCAGCCGAAGCGGGACAGGCGATAGGCCCCAGCATTTT. It is translated as CASSRSGTGDRPQHF.

The rearrangement uses TRBV7-8 and TRBJ2-5, with 7 nucleotides matching TRBD1. The CDR3 length is 14 residues. Germline V gives CDR1 SGHVS, CDR2 FQNEAQ. V lost 4 bases to trimming and J lost 2 bases; unmatched junction nucleotides: 4. CDR3 amino acids: CASSWMGQQETQYF. In DNA, the CDR3 is TGTGCCAGCAGCTGGATGGGACAGCAAGAGACCCAGTACTTC.

V usage is TRBV7-9 and J usage is TRBJ2-5; D tentatively reads TRBD1 or TRBD2 (5 bases each). Germline assignment: CDR1 SEHNR and CDR2 FQNEAQ (reference sequence). The CDR3 contains 17 residues. V lost 1 base, J lost 0 bases, and 15 bases lay in between. The CDR3 here is CASSLGGTSVHQETQYF. The CDR3 DNA follows: TGTGCCAGCAGCTTAGGTGGGACCTCAGTTCACCAAGAGACCCAGTACTTC.

There are many counts of this clonotype. The V and J genes are TRBV10-3 and TRBJ2-2, with 7 bases lining up with TRBD1. Trimming took 3 bases from V and 0 from J; bases not matched to a gene: 10. The CDR3 covers 18 residues. Germline V lookup: CDR1 ENHRY, CDR2 SYGVKD. The DNA of the CDR3 is TGTGCCATCAGTGAAATCTATACCGACAGGGCGAACACCGGGGAGCTGTTTTTT. Residues: CAISEIYTDRANTGELFF.

Notes on this clonotype: This clone may be a read error of a much larger clone one base away. This rearrangement joins TRBV10-3 to TRBJ1-6, with a tentative D call TRBD1 (6 bases). The germline gives CDR1 ENHRY, CDR2 SYGVKD. The CDR3 has 14 amino acids. CDR3 residues: CAVRGGQMNSPLHF. The DNA for the CDR3 is TGTGCCGTCAGAGGAGGACAGATGAATTCACCCCTCCACTTT.

Turning to this clonotype: It may be a read error: a sequence one base away is much more abundant. This rearrangement joins TRBV6-1 to TRBJ1-3; D unclear. From germline, CDR1 is MNHNS and CDR2 SASEGT. This CDR3 has 12 residues. CDR3 residues: CTSRPSGNTIYF. The CDR3 DNA follows: TGTACCAGCAGGCCCTCTGGAAACACCATATATTTT.

This clonotype was seen more than once but under ten times. V is TRBV7-9 and J is TRBJ2-5; TRBD2 matches at 7 bases. Per the germline V gene, CDR1 is SEHNR and CDR2 is FQNEAQ (reference sequence). The CDR3 covers 14 residues. With 1 base clipped from V and 7 bases from J, the junction kept 6 bases outside the gene matches. CDR3 protein: CASSLVRLAGTQYF. The CDR3 DNA follows: TGTGCCAGCAGCTTAGTCCGACTAGCTGGGACCCAGTACTTC.

A note on this clonotype: Because it lacks the conserved phenylalanine or tryptophan at the end, this CDR3 is likely a read error. It is unclear where the CDR3 begins or ends on the DNA, so no DNA is shown, and the CDR3 is as TCRdb lists it. The chain carries TRBV2 and TRBJ2-5. Germline V gene lookup returns CDR1 SNHLY and CDR2 FYNNEI. The CDR3 has 11 amino acids, counting both end residues. The CDR3 reads CASSPVRTQNT.

This clonotype appeared a few times. This chain joins TRBV11-2 and TRBJ2-5; TRBD2 aligns across 10 bases. CDR3 size: 15 residues. CDR1 and CDR2 (germline): SGHAT, FQNNGV. V shed 6 bases, J shed 5 bases, and the junction held 9 bases outside the gene matches. Written as DNA, the CDR3 is TGTGCCAGCAGTGAGCTAGCGGGAGACCTGGAGACCCAGTACTTC. This sequence encodes CASSELAGDLETQYF.

The chain is built from TRBV29-1 and TRBJ2-2, with D maybe TRBD1 (6 bases). The CDR3 has 15 residues. Germline CDR1 is SQVTM and CDR2 is ANQGSEA. Between the trimmed V and J ends, which lost 4 bases and 8 bases, there was a span of 20 bases. In DNA, the CDR3 is TGCAGCGTTGTGGGTCGGCAGGGGCTTTCGGGGGAGCTGTTTTTT. As protein: CSVVGRQGLSGELFF.

The chain has TRBV6-1 and TRBJ2-1, with 8 bases lining up with TRBD2. Germline V gene data show CDR1 as MNHNS and CDR2 as SASEGT. There are 18 residues in the CDR3. Losses at the gene ends were 1 base for V and 7 bases for J; bases not matched to a gene: 15. In nucleotides, the CDR3 is TGTGCCAGCAGTGAAGGGCGACAGATAGCGGGGTTAATGAATGAGCAGTTCTTC. It is translated as CASSEGRQIAGLMNEQFF.

The chain recombines TRBV7-9 with TRBJ2-7; a weak D match, TRBD2 (5 bases). The V and J ends lost 5 bases and 6 bases respectively, with 23 bases between them. Germline V gene data show CDR1 as SEHNR and CDR2 as FQNEAQ (reference sequence). The CDR3 runs 16 residues. The CDR3: CASSQDLRASAGEQYF. The CDR3 bases are TGTGCCAGCAGCCAAGACCTCCGCGCCTCTGCGGGCGAGCAGTACTTC.

V is TRBV20-1 and J is TRBJ2-5; D unclear. V lost 6 bases and J 3 bases, leaving 11 bases between the germline ends. The CDR3 is 12 amino acids. Germline assignment: CDR1 DFQATT and CDR2 SNEGSKA (reference sequence). The CDR3 protein is CSAPKTKETQYF. The CDR3 nucleotides are TGCAGTGCCCCCAAGACCAAAGAGACCCAGTACTTC.

J is TRBJ2-7 and V is TRBV10-2, with 13 bases lining up with TRBD2. V was clipped by 8 bases and J by 5 bases; unmatched bases: 9. The CDR3 sequence is 15 residues long. CDR1 and CDR2 (germline): WSHSY, SAAADI. This chain's CDR3 is CASAGLAGMFHEQYF. CDR3 coding DNA: TGCGCCAGCGCGGGACTAGCGGGGATGTTCCACGAGCAGTACTTC.

This clonotype was counted between two and nine times. The chain recombines TRBV15 with TRBJ1-2; D is ambiguous. V lost 1 base, J lost 4 bases, and 10 bases lay in between. This CDR3 has 14 residues. Germline V gene sequence: CDR1 LNHNV, CDR2 YYDKDF (reference sequence). In DNA, the CDR3 is TGTGCCACCAGCAGAGGTAGCAGAGTCTATGGCTACACCTTC. Its translation is CATSRGSRVYGYTF.

This clonotype was detected only a few times. The V call is TRBV20-1, the J call TRBJ1-5; tentatively, D is TRBD1 (5 bases). V shed 4 bases and J shed 2 bases, with 15 bases lying between them. This CDR3 has 15 residues. Germline V gene data show CDR1 as DFQATT and CDR2 as SNEGSKA (reference sequence). The CDR3 DNA is TGCAGTGCTACACTAGCGGGGCGAGGCAATCAGCCCCAGCATTTT. Translation: CSATLAGRGNQPQHF.

On this clonotype: Germline is not matched at one junction end, which may reflect a read error. This chain uses TRBV15 with TRBJ1-1, with TRBD1 matching 7 bases. This CDR3 region has 12 residues. Germline CDR1 reads LNHNV; CDR2 reads YYDKDF (reference sequence). CDR3: CTTSRHGQVAFF. The CDR3 DNA sequence: TGTACCACCAGCAGACACGGACAGGTAGCTTTCTTT.

This chain connects TRBV2 to TRBJ1-1; possible D gene TRBD1, 5 bases. The CDR3 covers 11 residues. V gave up 7 bases and J gave up 8 bases, with 11 bases separating them. Germline-derived CDR1 and CDR2 are SNHLY and FYNNEI. CDR3 DNA: TGTGCCAGCAAACAGGTTATGGAAGCTTTCTTT. It yields the protein CASKQVMEAFF.

This clonotype was recorded at least ten times. V and J are TRBV5-4 and TRBJ2-2; TRBD1 matches at 8 bases. The CDR3 consists of 15 residues. V gave up 4 bases and J gave up 0 bases; unmatched junction bases: 2. Germline CDR1 SGHNT, CDR2 YYREEE (reference sequence). The CDR3 region is CASSPDRANTGELFF. The CDR3 DNA reads as TGTGCCAGCAGCCCGGACAGGGCGAACACCGGGGAGCTGTTTTTT.

In the case of this clonotype: At one of its ends the junction is not consistent with the germline gene, which may arise from a read error. This chain links TRBV6-4 with TRBJ2-6; no clear D. CDR1 is MRHNA, CDR2 SNTAGT, per germline. There are 11 residues in the CDR3. CDR3 sequence reads: CASSATVAEAF. As DNA, the CDR3 is TGTGCCAGCAGTGCCACAGTCGCTGAAGCTTTC.

This clonotype was observed at least ten times. The rearrangement joins TRBV7-9 to TRBJ2-5; D is uncertain. The CDR3 is made up of 12 amino acids. Per the germline V gene, CDR1 is SEHNR and CDR2 is FQNEAQ (reference sequence). With 3 bases removed from V and 2 bases from J, the gap between germline ends came to 4 bases. The CDR3, as DNA: TGTGCCAGCAGCTTGGAGCAAGAGACCCAGTACTTC. This sequence encodes CASSLEQETQYF.

The rearrangement uses TRBV24-1 and TRBJ1-3, with 9 bases identical to TRBD1. The J segment lost 8 bases and the V segment lost 4 bases, leaving 8 bases of the junction unmatched. CDR1 and CDR2 (germline): KGHDR, SFDVKD. The CDR3 runs to 15 residues. CDR3: CATSEAGTGIDTIYF. Written as DNA, the CDR3 is TGTGCCACCAGTGAAGCCGGGACAGGGATCGACACCATATATTTT.